Given below is one TCR beta chain in context. Its target is not known. Some clones are missing from TCRdb's copy, which holds only in-frame ones; the method was immunoSEQ multiplex PCR. The table has about 60,000 clones, more than 75% seen once. Trimming removed 5 bases from V and 4 bases from J; junction bases left unmatched: 9. This CDR3 contains 15 residues. Germline assignment: CDR1 SGHAT and CDR2 FQNNGV. These data come from a study of pediatric ulcerative colitis. Study conclusions and caveats: Blood-rectal clonal overlap within each person was significantly higher in ulcerative colitis patients than controls. This repertoire reflects total lymphocytes rather than subpopulations like regulatory T cells.

The sequencing input was blood. This chain uses TRBV11-2 with TRBJ2-3, with 7 bases aligning to TRBD2. The sequence was collected from a boy younger than 18 who was a control in a study of pediatric ulcerative colitis. CDR3 DNA: TGTGCCAGCAGCCGGGCTAGCGGTTATTCAGATACGCAGTATTTT. Translation: CASSRASGYSDTQYF.